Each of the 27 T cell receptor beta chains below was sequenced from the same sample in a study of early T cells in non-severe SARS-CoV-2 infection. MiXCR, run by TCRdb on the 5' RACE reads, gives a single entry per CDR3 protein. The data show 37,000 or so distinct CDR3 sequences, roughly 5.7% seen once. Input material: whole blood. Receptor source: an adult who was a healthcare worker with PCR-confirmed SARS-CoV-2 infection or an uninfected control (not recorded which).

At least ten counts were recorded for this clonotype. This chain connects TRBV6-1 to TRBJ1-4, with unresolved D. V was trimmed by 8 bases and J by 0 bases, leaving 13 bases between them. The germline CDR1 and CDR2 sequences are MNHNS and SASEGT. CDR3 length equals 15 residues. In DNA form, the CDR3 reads TGTGCCAGCGAGACGGGAGATGCAACTAATGAAAAACTGTTTTTT. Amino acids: CASETGDATNEKLFF.

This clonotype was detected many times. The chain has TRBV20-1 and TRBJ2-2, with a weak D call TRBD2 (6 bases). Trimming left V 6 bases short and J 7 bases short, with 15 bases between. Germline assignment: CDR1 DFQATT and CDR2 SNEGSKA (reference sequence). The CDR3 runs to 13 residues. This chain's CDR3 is CSASGGWDGELFF. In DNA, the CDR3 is TGCAGTGCCTCCGGAGGGTGGGACGGGGAGCTGTTTTTT.

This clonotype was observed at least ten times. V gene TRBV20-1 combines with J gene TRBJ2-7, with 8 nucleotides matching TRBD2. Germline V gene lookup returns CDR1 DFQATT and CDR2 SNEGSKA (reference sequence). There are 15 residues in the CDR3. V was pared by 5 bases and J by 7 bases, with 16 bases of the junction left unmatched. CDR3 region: CSAALAGGFLREQYF. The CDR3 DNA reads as TGCAGTGCTGCCTTGGCGGGAGGATTCCTGCGGGAGCAGTACTTC.

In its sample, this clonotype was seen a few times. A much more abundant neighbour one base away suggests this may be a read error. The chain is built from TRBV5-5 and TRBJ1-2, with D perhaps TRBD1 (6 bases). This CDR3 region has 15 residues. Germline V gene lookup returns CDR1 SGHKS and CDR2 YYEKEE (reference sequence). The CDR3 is CAGSFAPGGVYGYTF. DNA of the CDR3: TGTGCCGGCAGCTTTGCTCCGGGGGGCGTCTATGGCTACACCTTC.

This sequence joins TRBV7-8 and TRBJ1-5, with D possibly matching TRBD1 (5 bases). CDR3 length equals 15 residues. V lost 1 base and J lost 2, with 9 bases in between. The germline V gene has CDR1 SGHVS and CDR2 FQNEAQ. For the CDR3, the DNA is TGTGCCAGCAGCTTAGTATGGGGCGGCAATCAGCCCCAGCATTTT. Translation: CASSLVWGGNQPQHF.

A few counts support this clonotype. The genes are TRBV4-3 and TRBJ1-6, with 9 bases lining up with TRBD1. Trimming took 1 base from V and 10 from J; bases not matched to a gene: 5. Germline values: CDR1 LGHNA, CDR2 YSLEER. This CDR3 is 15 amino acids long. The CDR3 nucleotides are TGCGCCAGCAGCCAAGGGGGACAGGGCGTATCACCCCTCCACTTT. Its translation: CASSQGGQGVSPLHF.

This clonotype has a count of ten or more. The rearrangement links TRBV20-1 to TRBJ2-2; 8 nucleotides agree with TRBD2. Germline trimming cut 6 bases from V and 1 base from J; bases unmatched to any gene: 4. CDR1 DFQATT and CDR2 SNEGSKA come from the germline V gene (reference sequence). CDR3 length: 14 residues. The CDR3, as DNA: TGCAGTGCCACGCTAGCGGGGAACACCGGGGAGCTGTTTTTT. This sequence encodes CSATLAGNTGELFF.

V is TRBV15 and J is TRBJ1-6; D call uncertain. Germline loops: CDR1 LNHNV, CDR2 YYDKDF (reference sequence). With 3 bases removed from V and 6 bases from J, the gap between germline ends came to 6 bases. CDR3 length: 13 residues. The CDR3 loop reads CATSSDLNSPLHF. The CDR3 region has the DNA TGTGCCACCAGCAGTGATCTTAATTCACCCCTCCACTTT.

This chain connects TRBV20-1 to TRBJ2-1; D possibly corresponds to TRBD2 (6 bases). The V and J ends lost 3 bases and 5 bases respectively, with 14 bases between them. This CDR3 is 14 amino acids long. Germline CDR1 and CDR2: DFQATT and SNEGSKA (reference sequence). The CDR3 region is CSASRLATNNEQFF. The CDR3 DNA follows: TGCAGTGCTAGTCGGCTAGCGACCAACAATGAGCAGTTCTTC.

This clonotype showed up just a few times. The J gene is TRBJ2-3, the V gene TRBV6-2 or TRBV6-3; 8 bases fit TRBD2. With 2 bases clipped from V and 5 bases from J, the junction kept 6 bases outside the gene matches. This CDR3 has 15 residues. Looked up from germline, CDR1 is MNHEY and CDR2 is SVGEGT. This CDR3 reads CASSYGLAGRDTQYF. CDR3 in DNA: TGTGCCAGCAGTTACGGTCTAGCGGGTAGAGATACGCAGTATTTT.

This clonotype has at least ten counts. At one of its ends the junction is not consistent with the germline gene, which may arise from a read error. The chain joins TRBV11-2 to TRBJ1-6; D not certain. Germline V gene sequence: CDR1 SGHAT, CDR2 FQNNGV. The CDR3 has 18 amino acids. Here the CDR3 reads CASSLDVGPRSYNSPLHF. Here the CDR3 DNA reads TGTGCCAGCAGCTTAGATGTCGGGCCGCGCTCCTATAATTCACCCCTCCATTTT. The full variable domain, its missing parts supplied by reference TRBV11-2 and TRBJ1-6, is EAGVAQSPRYKIIEKRQSVAFWCNPISGHATLYWYQQILGQGPKLLIQFQNNGVVDDSQLPKDRFSAERLKGVDSTLKIQPAKLEDSAVYLCASSLDVGPRSYNSPLHFGNGTRLTVT.

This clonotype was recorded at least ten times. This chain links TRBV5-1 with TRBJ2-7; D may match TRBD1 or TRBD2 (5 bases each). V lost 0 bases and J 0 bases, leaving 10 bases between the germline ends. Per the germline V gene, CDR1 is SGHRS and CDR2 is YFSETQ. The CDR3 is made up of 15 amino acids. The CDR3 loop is CASSLDGASSYEQYF. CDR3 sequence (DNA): TGCGCCAGCAGCTTGGACGGGGCTTCCTCCTACGAGCAGTACTTC.

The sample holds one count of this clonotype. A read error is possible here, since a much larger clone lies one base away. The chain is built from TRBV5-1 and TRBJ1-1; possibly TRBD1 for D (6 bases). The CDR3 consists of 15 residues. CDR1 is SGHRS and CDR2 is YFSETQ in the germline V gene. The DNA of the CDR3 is TGCGCCAGCAGCTTCGGACAGCCGACTATCACTGAAGCTCTCTTT. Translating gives CASSFGQPTITEALF.

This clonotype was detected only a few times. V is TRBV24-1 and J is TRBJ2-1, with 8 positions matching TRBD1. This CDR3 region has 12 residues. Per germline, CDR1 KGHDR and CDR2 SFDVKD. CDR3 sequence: CAARDRRNEQFF. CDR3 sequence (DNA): TGTGCAGCACGGGACAGGAGGAATGAGCAGTTCTTC.

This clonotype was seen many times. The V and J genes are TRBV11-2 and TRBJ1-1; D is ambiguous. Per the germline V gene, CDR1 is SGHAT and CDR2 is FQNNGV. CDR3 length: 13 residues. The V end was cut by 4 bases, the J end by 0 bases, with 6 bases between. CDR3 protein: CASSSEVNTEAFF. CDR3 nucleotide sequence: TGTGCCAGCAGCTCGGAGGTGAACACTGAAGCTTTCTTT.

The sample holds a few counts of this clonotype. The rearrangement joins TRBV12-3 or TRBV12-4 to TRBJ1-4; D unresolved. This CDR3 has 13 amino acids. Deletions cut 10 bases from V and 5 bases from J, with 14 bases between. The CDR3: CATSPDQNEKLFF. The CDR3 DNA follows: TGTGCCACAAGCCCCGACCAGAATGAAAAACTGTTTTTT.

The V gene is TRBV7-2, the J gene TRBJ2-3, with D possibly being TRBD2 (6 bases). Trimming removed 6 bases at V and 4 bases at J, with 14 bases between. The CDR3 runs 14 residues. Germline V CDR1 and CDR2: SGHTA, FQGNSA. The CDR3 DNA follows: TGTGCCAGCAGAGTGGGGGGTGATTCAGATACGCAGTATTTT. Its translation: CASRVGGDSDTQYF.

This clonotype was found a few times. In nucleotides, the CDR3 is TGTGCCAGCACTCATAGCGGGAGGGGCACAGATACGCAGTATTTT. Amino acid sequence: CASTHSGRGTDTQYF. The rearrangement uses TRBV6-1 and TRBJ2-3; 11 nucleotides align to TRBD2. The CDR3 spans 15 residues. CDR1 MNHNS and CDR2 SASEGT come from the germline V gene. Trimming at V came to 7 bases and at J to 1 base, leaving 4 bases not matched to a gene.

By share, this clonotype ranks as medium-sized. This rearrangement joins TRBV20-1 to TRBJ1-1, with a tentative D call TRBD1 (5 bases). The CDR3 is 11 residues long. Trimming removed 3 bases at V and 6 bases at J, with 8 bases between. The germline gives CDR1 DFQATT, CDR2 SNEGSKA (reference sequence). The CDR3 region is CSARLGAEAFF. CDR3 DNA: TGCAGTGCTAGGCTGGGGGCTGAAGCTTTCTTT.

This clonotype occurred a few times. The CDR3 DNA reads TGTGCCAGCAGTTCGGGACTAGCGGTCCACACCGGGGAGCTGTTTTTT. Encoded protein: CASSSGLAVHTGELFF. This rearrangement joins TRBV12-3 or TRBV12-4 to TRBJ2-2; TRBD2 agrees at 11 bases. J was trimmed by 3 bases and V by 4 bases; bases with no gene match: 4. The CDR3 totals 16 residues.

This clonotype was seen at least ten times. CDR3 amino acids: CASSFGRTGNTIYF. For the CDR3, the DNA is TGTGCCAGCAGTTTTGGGAGGACTGGAAACACCATATATTTT. The chain uses TRBV12-3 or TRBV12-4 and TRBJ1-3; no definite D call. Trimming removed 3 bases from V and 2 bases from J, with 8 bases in between. CDR3 size: 14 residues.

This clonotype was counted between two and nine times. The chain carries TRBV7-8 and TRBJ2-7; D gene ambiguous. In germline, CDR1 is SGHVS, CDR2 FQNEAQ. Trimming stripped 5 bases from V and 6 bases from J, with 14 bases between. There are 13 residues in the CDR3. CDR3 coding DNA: TGTGCCAGCAGCCTAGACGAGTCCCTCGAGCAGTACTTC. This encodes CASSLDESLEQYF.

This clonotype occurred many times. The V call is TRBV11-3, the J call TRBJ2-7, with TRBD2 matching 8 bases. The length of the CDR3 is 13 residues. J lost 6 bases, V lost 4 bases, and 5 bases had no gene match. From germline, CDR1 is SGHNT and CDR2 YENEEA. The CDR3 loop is CASSSIAGSEQYF. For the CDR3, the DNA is TGTGCCAGCAGCTCCATAGCGGGATCCGAGCAGTACTTC. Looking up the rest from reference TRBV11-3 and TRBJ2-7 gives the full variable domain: EAGVVQSPRYKIIEKKQPVAFWCNPISGHNTLYWYLQNLGQGPELLIRYENEEAVDDSQLPKDRFSAERLKGVDSTLKIQPAELGDSAVYLCASSSIAGSEQYFGPGTRLTVT.

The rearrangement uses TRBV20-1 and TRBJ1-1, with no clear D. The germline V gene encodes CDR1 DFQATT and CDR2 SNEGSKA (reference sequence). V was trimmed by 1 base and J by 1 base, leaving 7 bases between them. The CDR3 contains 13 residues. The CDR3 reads CSARVGGNTEAFF. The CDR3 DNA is TGCAGTGCTAGAGTAGGCGGGAACACTGAAGCTTTCTTT.

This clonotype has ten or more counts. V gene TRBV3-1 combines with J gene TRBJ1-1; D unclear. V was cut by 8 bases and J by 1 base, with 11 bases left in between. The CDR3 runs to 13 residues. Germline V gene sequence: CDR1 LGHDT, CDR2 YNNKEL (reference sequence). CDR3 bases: TGTGCCAGCTGTCCAGCGAGGAACACTGAAGCTTTCTTT. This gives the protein CASCPARNTEAFF. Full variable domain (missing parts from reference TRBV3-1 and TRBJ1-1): DTAVSQTPKYLVTQMGNDKSIKCEQNLGHDTMYWYKQDSKKFLKIMFSYNNKELIINETVPNRFSPKSPDKAHLNLHINSLELGDSAVYFCASCPARNTEAFFGQGTRLTVV.

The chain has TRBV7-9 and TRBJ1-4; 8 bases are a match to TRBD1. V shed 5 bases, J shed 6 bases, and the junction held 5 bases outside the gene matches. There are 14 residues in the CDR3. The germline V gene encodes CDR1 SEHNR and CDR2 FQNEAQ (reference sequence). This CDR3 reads CASSPRGRDEKLFF. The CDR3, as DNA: TGTGCCAGCAGCCCCAGGGGGCGCGATGAAAAACTGTTTTTT.

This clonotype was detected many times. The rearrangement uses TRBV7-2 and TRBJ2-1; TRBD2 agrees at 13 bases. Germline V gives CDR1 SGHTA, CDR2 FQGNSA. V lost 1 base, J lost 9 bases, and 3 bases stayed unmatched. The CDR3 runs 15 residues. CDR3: CASSLEGLAGTEQFF. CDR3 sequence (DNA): TGTGCCAGCAGCTTAGAGGGACTAGCGGGAACTGAGCAGTTCTTC.